This T cell receptor (beta chain) was identified during a study of blood T cell repertoires in COVID-19. On the study more broadly: Whether acute or convalescent, the COVID-19 samples came from the United States, Italy and Spain. The cDNA or gDNA used as material had been derived from T cells, B-cell-depleted T cells, or PBMCs.

The CDR3 is made up of 14 amino acids. V lost 6 bases to trimming and J lost 3 bases, with 15 bases between them. The V gene's germline CDR1 is GTSNPN and CDR2 SVGIG (reference sequence). The assay was immunoSEQ multiplex PCR, and TCRdb's table has in-frame clones only and misses some. The sample lists roughly 73,000 clones; about 92% were seen once. The clonotype originates from a man aged 45 to 65 with acute or convalescent COVID-19. The sequenced sample was peripheral blood. The chain couples TRBV30 to TRBJ1-5; D is unclear. The chain's CDR3 is CACSGTRDNQPQHF. DNA for the CDR3: TGTGCCTGCAGCGGAACAAGGGACAATCAGCCCCAGCATTTT. The full variable domain, completed using reference TRBV30 and TRBJ1-5, is SQTIHQWPATLVQPVGSPLSLECTVEGTSNPNLYWYRQAAGRGLQLLFYSVGIGQISSEVPQNLSASRPQDRQFILSSKKLLLSDSGFYLCACSGTRDNQPQHFGDGTRLSIL.